This entry describes one T cell receptor (beta chain). Its target is not known. Unmatched junction bases numbered 10, after V lost 7 bases and J lost 4 bases. The CDR3 consists of 18 residues. CDR1 is LNHDA, CDR2 SQIVND, per germline (reference sequence). These data come from a study of graft-versus-host responses after intestinal transplantation. Study-wide background: In this cohort, recipients had multivisceral, liver-intestinal, or isolated intestinal transplants. Regarding the study as a whole: Individuals who had graft-donor T cell macrochimerism had allografts that showed high graft-versus-host to host-versus-graft clonal ratios. There was an association between peak levels of circulating GvH clones and early post-transplant HvG declines.

Assay: immunoSEQ multiplex PCR; the TCRdb copy retains only in-frame clones and omits some. The sample has about 96,000 clones, 80% to 95% seen once; the top ten hold 0.15% to 0.2%. The sequence derives from a human donor who received an intestinal transplant. This sequence joins TRBV19 and TRBJ2-2; TRBD2 agrees at 15 bases. This sample comprised unstimulated CD4+ T cells sorted from spleen or lymph node cells, obtained before intestinal transplant. In nucleotides, the CDR3 is TGTGCCAGTATCAGGACTAGCGGGAGGGCCCCGGGCACCGGGGAGCTGTTTTTT. Translating it yields CASIRTSGRAPGTGELFF. The entire variable domain, with the rest obtained from reference TRBV19 and TRBJ2-2, is as follows: DGGITQSPKYLFRKEGQNVTLSCEQNLNHDAMYWYRQDPGQGLRLIYYSQIVNDFQKGDIAEGYSVSREKKESFPLTVTSAQKNPTAFYLCASIRTSGRAPGTGELFFGEGSRLTVL.